This T cell receptor (beta chain) derives from a study of cytomegalovirus exposure and HLA in healthy donors. The ends lost 5 bases at V and 3 bases at J; junction bases unmatched: 5. The CDR3 sequence is 14 residues long. Germline loops: CDR1 MNHEY, CDR2 SMNVEV (reference sequence). 60 Vbeta and 13 Jbeta primers were used in PCR. Clones were read by immunoSEQ multiplex PCR, and TCRdb kept only the in-frame ones, dropping some. The sample contains under 200,000 clones, roughly four fifths of which appear only once. The rearrangement joins TRBV27 to TRBJ2-7; 9 bases are shared with TRBD1. This receptor was identified in a woman younger than 30 in good health and CMV-seronegative. What was sequenced was PBMCs. CDR3 nucleotide sequence: TGTGCCAGCAGTCTCGCGACAGGGGGCTACGAGCAGTACTTC. Its translation: CASSLATGGYEQYF.